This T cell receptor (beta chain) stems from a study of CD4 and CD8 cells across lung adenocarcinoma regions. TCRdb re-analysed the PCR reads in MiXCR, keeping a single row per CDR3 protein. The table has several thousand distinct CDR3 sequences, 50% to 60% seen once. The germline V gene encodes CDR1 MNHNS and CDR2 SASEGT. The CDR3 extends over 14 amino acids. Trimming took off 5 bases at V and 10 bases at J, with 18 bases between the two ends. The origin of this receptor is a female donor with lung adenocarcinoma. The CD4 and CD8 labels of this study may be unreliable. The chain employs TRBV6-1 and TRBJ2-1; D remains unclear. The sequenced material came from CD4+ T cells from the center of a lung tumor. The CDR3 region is CASSPRSPPYEQFF. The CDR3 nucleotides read TGTGCCAGCAGTCCACGGAGTCCACCCTACGAGCAGTTCTTC.